Sequencing of this TCR beta chain was carried out in a study of T cells of healthy individuals. This clonotype was seen many times. The CDR3 consists of 14 residues. Germline CDR1 and CDR2: KGHSH and LQKENI. With 4 bases clipped from V and 4 bases from J, the junction kept 4 bases outside the gene matches. From the 5' RACE reads, TCRdb called clonotypes with MiXCR, one entry per CDR3 protein. The table lists 45,000 to 60,000 distinct CDR3 sequences, 14% to 15% of them singletons. The chain links TRBV18 to TRBJ2-7; TRBD2 matches at 10 bases. The receptor comes from a human donor in good health. The CDR3: CASSLEREGYEQYF. The CDR3 DNA is TGTGCCAGCTCACTTGAGCGGGAGGGATACGAGCAGTACTTC. The whole variable domain, remainder taken from reference TRBV18 and TRBJ2-7, is NAGVMQNPRHLVRRRGQEARLRCSPMKGHSHVYWYRQLPEEGLKFMVYLQKENIIDESGMPKERFSAEFPKEGPSILRIQQVVRGDSAAYFCASSLEREGYEQYFGPGTRLTVT.